These 3 T cell receptor beta chains came from one sample sequenced in a study of PD-1 blockade in classical Hodgkin lymphoma. Each of the patients experienced relapse following autologous stem cell transplantation, and their brentuximab vedotin exposure differed. Sequencing was performed with immunoSEQ multiplex PCR; in TCRdb, only in-frame clones are kept and a portion is missing. Among some 15,000 clones listed, around 83% were seen once. The sequencing used peripheral blood mononuclear cells (PBMCs), collected before the second cycle of nivolumab. These receptors were collected from a human donor with classical Hodgkin lymphoma.

This clone was counted only a few times. The chain links TRBV2 to TRBJ1-2, with D possibly TRBD1 on 6 matching bases. Trimming took 10 bases from V and 4 from J, leaving 16 bases between them. The germline V gene encodes CDR1 SNHLY and CDR2 FYNNEI. The CDR3 covers 13 residues. CDR3 in DNA: TGTGCCACCCACCCGGACAGCTTCTATGGCTACACCTTC. Its translation: CATHPDSFYGYTF.

The chain is built from TRBV10-3 and TRBJ2-3, with TRBD1 matching over 7 bases. V lost 10 bases and J lost 2; bases outside the gene matches: 3. CDR3 length: 12 residues. Per germline, CDR1 ENHRY and CDR2 SYGVKD. CDR3 DNA sequence: TGTGCCACGGGACAGACCACAGATACGCAGTATTTT. It encodes CATGQTTDTQYF.

This chain joins TRBV25-1 and TRBJ1-1; D uncertain. CDR3 size: 14 residues. Trimming took 6 bases from V and 3 from J, leaving 14 bases between them. Germline CDR1 MGHDK, CDR2 SYGVNS. The CDR3 DNA follows: TGTGCCAGCAGCGACCCATTCCCGCACACTGAAGCTTTCTTT. Protein: CASSDPFPHTEAFF.